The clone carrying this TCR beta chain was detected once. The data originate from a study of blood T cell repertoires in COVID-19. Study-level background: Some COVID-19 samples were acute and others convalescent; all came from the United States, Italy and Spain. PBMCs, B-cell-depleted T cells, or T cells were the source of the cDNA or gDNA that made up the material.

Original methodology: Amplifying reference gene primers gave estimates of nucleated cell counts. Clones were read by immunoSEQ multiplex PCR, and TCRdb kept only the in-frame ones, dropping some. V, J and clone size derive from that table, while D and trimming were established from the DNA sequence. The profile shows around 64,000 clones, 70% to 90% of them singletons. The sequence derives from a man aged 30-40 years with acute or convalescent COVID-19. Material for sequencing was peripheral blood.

CDR3 sequence (DNA): TGCGCCAGCAGCTTGTATCCGGGGACAGGAGACAAAAACATTCAGTACTTC. This codes for CASSLYPGTGDKNIQYF. V and J are TRBV5-1 and TRBJ2-4, with TRBD1 matching over 8 bases. V shed 1 base, J shed 3 bases, and the junction held 9 bases outside the gene matches. Germline V CDR1 and CDR2: SGHRS, YFSETQ. The CDR3 extends over 17 amino acids.